This T cell receptor (beta chain) was identified in a study of T cell responses to AZD1222 COVID-19 vaccine. Findings and caveats of the study: Repertoire collection took place solely once the T cell response had peaked. A reported finding is that nearly half of spike-specific TCRs target unmutated variant regions. Donor demographics were predominantly white British with a female majority; clonal diversity may be underestimated. Seropositive AZD1222 recipients at baseline numbered only five to seven.

Here immunoSEQ multiplex PCR was the method, and the copy in TCRdb shows in-frame clones only, minus some. Of about 120,000 clones in the sample, 93% were seen once. Notes on this clone: Its antigen is not known.

Germline V gene sequence: CDR1 SGHRS, CDR2 YFSETQ. CDR3 length equals 15 residues. Trimming took off 0 bases at V and 2 bases at J, with 11 bases between the two ends. The specimen was peripheral blood, collected 28 days after the second AZD1222 dose. The rearrangement joins TRBV5-1 to TRBJ2-5, with D possibly being TRBD1 (5 bases). The clonotype originates from an adult who received the AZD1222 COVID-19 vaccine. As DNA, the CDR3 is TGCGCCAGCAGCTTGGCCCCAGGGATTCAAGAGACCCAGTACTTC. Its translation is CASSLAPGIQETQYF.